The 11 T cell receptor beta chains listed next were all sequenced from one sample in a study of early T cells in non-severe SARS-CoV-2 infection. TCRdb re-called the 5' RACE reads through MiXCR, storing one row per CDR3 protein. The table lists over 20,000 distinct CDR3 sequences, approximately 5% of them singletons. Material: whole blood. The receptors shown here come from an adult who was a healthcare worker with PCR-confirmed SARS-CoV-2 infection or an uninfected control (not recorded which).

This clonotype was detected ten times or more. The chain uses TRBV6-2 or TRBV6-3 and TRBJ2-5; D uncertain. The germline V gene has CDR1 MNHEY and CDR2 SVGEGT. The CDR3 has 17 amino acids. Trimming pared 0 bases from V and 0 bases from J, leaving 14 bases between. The CDR3, as DNA: TGTGCCAGCAGTTACTCAGAAGTAAGAGGTAACCAAGAGACCCAGTACTTC. Encoded protein: CASSYSEVRGNQETQYF.

This rearrangement joins TRBV5-1 to TRBJ1-1, with 9 bases identical to TRBD1. Germline lookup yields CDR1 SGHRS and CDR2 YFSETQ. V was pared by 4 bases and J by 8 bases, with 12 bases of the junction left unmatched. CDR3 length: 15 residues. The CDR3: CASSRKTGGYVEAFF. In DNA form, the CDR3 reads TGCGCCAGCAGCAGAAAAACAGGGGGCTATGTCGAAGCTTTCTTT. The entire variable domain, with the rest obtained from reference TRBV5-1 and TRBJ1-1, is as follows: KAGVTQTPRYLIKTRGQQVTLSCSPISGHRSVSWYQQTPGQGLQFLFEYFSETQRNKGNFPGRFSGRQFSNSRSEMNVSTLELGDSALYLCASSRKTGGYVEAFFGQGTRLTVV.

This clonotype was counted many times. The chain joins TRBV18 to TRBJ2-7; 9 bases map to TRBD2. The CDR3 runs to 16 residues. J was trimmed by 3 bases and V by 0 bases; bases with no gene match: 6. The germline gives CDR1 KGHSH, CDR2 LQKENI. The CDR3 protein is CASSPPSGRPDYEQYF. The CDR3 DNA sequence: TGTGCCAGCTCACCACCTAGCGGGAGACCTGACTACGAGCAGTACTTC.

Many counts were recorded for this clonotype. This chain connects TRBV12-3 or TRBV12-4 to TRBJ1-6; TRBD1 might be the D (6 bases). The CDR3 runs 14 residues. The germline V and J ends were trimmed by 6 bases and 10 bases, with 16 bases remaining between them. Here the CDR3 reads CASSQTNRESPLHF. CDR3 nucleotides: TGTGCCAGCAGCCAAACCAACAGGGAATCACCCCTCCACTTT.

This clonotype has more than one count but fewer than ten. This rearrangement joins TRBV12-3 or TRBV12-4 to TRBJ1-4, with D unresolved. V lost 6 bases to trimming and J lost 3 bases, with 8 bases between them. The CDR3 contains 13 residues. CDR3 residues: CASSRVPNEKLFF. CDR3 DNA: TGTGCCAGCAGCCGAGTACCTAATGAAAAACTGTTTTTT.

CDR3 protein: CSVGAYGRPLHF. The CDR3 nucleotides are TGCAGCGTTGGAGCTTACGGAAGGCCCCTCCACTTT. This chain uses TRBV29-1 with TRBJ1-6; the D is unclear. The length of the CDR3 is 12 residues. V dropped 4 bases and J dropped 13 bases, with 14 bases sitting between them. Germline values: CDR1 SQVTM, CDR2 ANQGSEA.

This clonotype was seen more than once but under ten times. This chain uses TRBV11-2 with TRBJ2-7, with D uncertain. V was cut by 3 bases and J by 3 bases, with 21 bases left in between. The CDR3 consists of 17 residues. The germline V gene encodes CDR1 SGHAT and CDR2 FQNNGV. Written as DNA, the CDR3 is TGTGCCAGCAGCTTCCGCGGACGCCACTTAATAGTCTACGAGCAGTACTTC. It codes for CASSFRGRHLIVYEQYF.

This clonotype was observed many times. V and J are TRBV12-3 or TRBV12-4 and TRBJ1-2; 7 nucleotides align to TRBD1. The CDR3 is 15 amino acids. Losses at the gene ends were 8 bases for V and 6 bases for J; bases not matched to a gene: 15. The CDR3 DNA is TGTGCCAGCGCCCAAGGGGGCAGGAGCTCTCATGGCTACACCTTC. It encodes CASAQGGRSSHGYTF.

This clonotype was seen many times. The chain recombines TRBV7-9 with TRBJ2-3; 13 nucleotides agree with TRBD2. V lost 5 bases to trimming and J lost 9 bases; unmatched junction nucleotides: 11. This CDR3 contains 16 residues. Germline lookup yields CDR1 SEHNR and CDR2 FQNEAQ (reference sequence). The CDR3 DNA follows: TGTGCCAGCAGCGACCGACTAGCGGGGGGCCCACAGACGCAGTATTTT. Translated: CASSDRLAGGPQTQYF.

This clonotype was seen a handful of times. V and J are TRBV11-3 and TRBJ1-6; no firm D call. The CDR3 totals 17 residues. V lost 7 bases, J lost 0 bases, and 16 bases lay in between. Germline V gene data show CDR1 as SGHNT and CDR2 as YENEEA. The CDR3 DNA is TGTGCCAGCACCCCACCCCCGGGAATCTCCTATAATTCACCCCTCCACTTT. It yields the protein CASTPPPGISYNSPLHF. The variable domain in full, completed from reference TRBV11-3 and TRBJ1-6, reads EAGVVQSPRYKIIEKKQPVAFWCNPISGHNTLYWYLQNLGQGPELLIRYENEEAVDDSQLPKDRFSAERLKGVDSTLKIQPAELGDSAVYLCASTPPPGISYNSPLHFGNGTRLTVT.

This sequence joins TRBV12-3 or TRBV12-4 and TRBJ1-5; a possible D gene is TRBD1 (6 bases). The length of the CDR3 is 15 residues. V lost 3 bases to trimming and J lost 5 bases, with 14 bases between them. CDR3 DNA: TGTGCCAGCAGTTTTATCCTCAGGGGCGATCAGCCCCAGCATTTT. Its translation: CASSFILRGDQPQHF.